Listed below are T cell receptor beta chains from one sample, sequenced in a study of cytomegalovirus exposure and HLA in healthy donors. TCRdb keeps only in-frame clones here, not all; method: immunoSEQ multiplex PCR. This table has under 200,000 clones, around 81% appearing once. The sample comprised PBMCs. Every receptor here comes from a man in his forties or fifties in good health and CMV-seronegative. The CDR3 runs from the conserved cysteine through the conserved F or W. The D gene is left open where the match is weak. The size field is filled for only some rows; it gives once, few, many or a size class.

v_gene,d_gene,abundance,j_gene,CDR3aa,CDR3nt
TRBV7-9,.,.,TRBJ1-2,CASSLYTF,TGTGCCAGCAGCCTATACACCTTC
TRBV21-1,.,.,TRBJ2-1,CASSNGTGASSYNEQFF,TGTGCCAGCAGCAATGGGACAGGGGCGAGCTCCTACAATGAGCAGTTCTTC
TRBV27,.,.,TRBJ1-4,CASSLYRAQDNEKLFF,TGTGCCAGCAGTTTATACAGGGCGCAAGATAATGAAAAACTGTTTTTT
TRBV5-1,TRBD1,.,TRBJ2-7,CASSLRGQVGPYEQYF,TGCGCCAGCAGCTTGAGGGGACAGGTGGGGCCCTACGAGCAGTACTTC
TRBV7-8,.,.,TRBJ1-4,CASRAGGGNEKLFF,TGTGCCAGCCGAGCGGGAGGGGGTAATGAAAAACTGTTTTTT
TRBV18,.,.,TRBJ2-2,CASSPSGAGRNTGELFF,TGTGCCAGCTCACCCTCTGGGGCGGGAAGGAACACCGGGGAGCTGTTTTTT
TRBV18,.,.,TRBJ1-3,CASSLSYGDSGNTIYF,TGTGCCAGCTCACTCTCTTACGGGGACTCTGGAAACACCATATATTTT
TRBV9,.,.,TRBJ2-2,CASSESLTRAGELFF,TGTGCCAGCAGCGAGTCCCTCACGCGCGCCGGGGAGCTGTTTTTT
TRBV7-2,.,.,TRBJ1-5,CASGAYSNQPQHF,TGTGCCAGCGGGGCATATAGCAATCAGCCCCAGCATTTT
TRBV6-1,.,few,TRBJ2-7,CASTLTYYEQYF,TGTGCCAGCACGTTGACTTACTACGAGCAGTACTTC
TRBV6-5,.,.,TRBJ2-7,CASSLAGLSYEQYF,TGTGCCAGCAGCCTTGCAGGCCTTTCCTACGAGCAGTACTTC
TRBV4-1,.,.,TRBJ2-7,CASSQEGASGVTYEQYF,TGCGCCAGCAGCCAAGAGGGGGCTAGCGGAGTAACCTACGAGCAGTACTTC
TRBV19,TRBD2,.,TRBJ2-7,CASSANSWTSGQHEQYF,TGTGCCAGTAGTGCCAACTCCTGGACTAGCGGCCAACACGAGCAGTACTTC
TRBV11-2,TRBD2,.,TRBJ2-3,CASREGGLAGDTDTQYF,TGTGCCAGCAGGGAAGGGGGACTAGCGGGGGACACAGATACGCAGTATTTT